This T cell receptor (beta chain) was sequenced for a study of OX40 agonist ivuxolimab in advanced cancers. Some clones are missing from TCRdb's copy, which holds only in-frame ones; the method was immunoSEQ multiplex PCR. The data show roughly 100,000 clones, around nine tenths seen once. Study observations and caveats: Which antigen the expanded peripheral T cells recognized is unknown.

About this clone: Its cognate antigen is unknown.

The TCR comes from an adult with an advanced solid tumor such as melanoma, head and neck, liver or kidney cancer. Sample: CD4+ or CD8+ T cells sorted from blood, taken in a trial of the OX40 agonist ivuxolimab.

This CDR3 is CASSPGQYEQYF. CDR3 DNA: TGTGCCAGCTCGCCGGGACAGTACGAGCAGTACTTC. The chain recombines TRBV18 with TRBJ2-7, with 7 bases matching TRBD1. CDR1 KGHSH and CDR2 LQKENI come from the germline V gene. Losses at the gene ends were 6 bases for V and 4 bases for J; bases not matched to a gene: 3. This CDR3 spans 12 amino acids.